This TCR beta chain was found in a study of cytomegalovirus exposure and HLA in healthy donors. Study-wide findings and caveats: Immune exposure data for these donors was limited to CMV serostatus. The likely origin of a cluster of highly shared sequence variants was a sequencing artifact. Overall, around 150 TCR beta chains were annotated as cytomegalovirus-associated.

Concerning this clone itself: Antigen: not known.

The length of the CDR3 is 13 residues. Germline-derived CDR1 and CDR2 are LGHNT and FRNRAP. V trimming: 6 bases; J trimming: 0 bases; junction bases outside the gene matches: 1. The PCR had 60 Vbeta and 13 Jbeta primers. Sequencing used immunoSEQ multiplex PCR; TCRdb keeps in-frame clones, though not all of them. Recorded for this sample: 130,000 to 150,000 clones. The source is a man aged 35-49 years in good health and CMV-seronegative. Sample: PBMCs. The V and J genes are TRBV12-5 and TRBJ2-7; 8 nucleotides align to TRBD1. The CDR3 reads CASGQGASYEQYF. CDR3 nucleotide sequence: TGTGCTAGTGGGCAGGGGGCCTCCTACGAGCAGTACTTC.